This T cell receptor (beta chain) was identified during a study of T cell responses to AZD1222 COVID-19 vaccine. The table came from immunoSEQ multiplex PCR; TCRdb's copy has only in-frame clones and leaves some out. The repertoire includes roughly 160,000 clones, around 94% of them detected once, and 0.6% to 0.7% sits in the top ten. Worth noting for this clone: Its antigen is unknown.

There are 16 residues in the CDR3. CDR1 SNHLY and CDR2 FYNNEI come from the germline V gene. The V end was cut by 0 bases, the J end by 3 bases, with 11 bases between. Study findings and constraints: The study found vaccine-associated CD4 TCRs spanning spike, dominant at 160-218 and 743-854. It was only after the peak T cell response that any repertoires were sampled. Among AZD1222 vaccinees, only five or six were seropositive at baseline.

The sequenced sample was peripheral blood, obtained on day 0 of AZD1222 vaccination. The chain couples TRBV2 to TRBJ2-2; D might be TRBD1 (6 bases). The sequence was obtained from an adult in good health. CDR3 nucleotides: TGTGCCAGCAGTGAAGCGCTAGGGGGACACACCGGGGAGCTGTTTTTT. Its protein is CASSEALGGHTGELFF.